A selection of T cell receptor beta chains follows, all from one sample in a study of cytomegalovirus exposure and HLA in healthy donors. The method was immunoSEQ multiplex PCR; TCRdb's version includes in-frame clones alone and lacks a portion of them. The sample lists approximately 140,000 clones; around 83% were seen once. Sequencing was performed on PBMCs. The source is a male donor in good health and CMV-seropositive. CDR3s include the opening cysteine and the closing phenylalanine or tryptophan. The order of the fields is CDR3 protein, CDR3 DNA, D gene, clone size, V gene, J gene. A D gene is named only where the DNA matches it firmly. Clone size is given for some rows only: seen once, a few or many times, or a class if the clone is expanded.

CDR3: CASSVVAGGPTDTQYF
DNA: TGTGCCAGCAGCGTGGTAGCGGGAGGGCCCACAGATACGCAGTATTTT
D: TRBD2
size: -
V: TRBV9
J: TRBJ2-3

CDR3: CASSQAAGIQPQHF
DNA: TGCGCCAGCAGCCAAGCCGCAGGGATTCAGCCCCAGCATTTT
D: -
size: once
V: TRBV4-1
J: TRBJ1-5

CDR3: CSVEVELSYEQYF
DNA: TGCAGCGTTGAAGTTGAGCTCTCCTACGAGCAGTACTTC
D: -
size: -
V: TRBV29-1
J: TRBJ2-7

CDR3: CASSLDRGAQETQYF
DNA: TGTGCCAGCAGCTTGGACAGGGGGGCTCAAGAGACCCAGTACTTC
D: TRBD1
size: -
V: TRBV5-4
J: TRBJ2-5

CDR3: CASSPTRTGDIRETQYF
DNA: TGTGCCAGCAGCCCCACTCGGACAGGGGACATAAGAGAGACCCAGTACTTC
D: TRBD1
size: -
V: TRBV2
J: TRBJ2-5

CDR3: CASSMDIGRRSGANVLTF
DNA: TGTGCCAGTAGTATGGACATCGGGAGGAGGTCTGGGGCCAACGTCCTGACTTTC
D: TRBD2
size: once
V: TRBV19
J: TRBJ2-6

CDR3: CASSIVNVAGGTEAFF
DNA: TGTGCCAGTAGTATTGTTAATGTTGCGGGAGGCACTGAAGCTTTCTTT
D: -
size: -
V: TRBV19
J: TRBJ1-1

CDR3: CASSAQANGYTF
DNA: TGTGCCAGCAGTGCCCAGGCAAATGGCTACACCTTC
D: -
size: -
V: TRBV28
J: TRBJ1-2

CDR3: CASSPQMNTGELFF
DNA: TGTGCCAGCAGCCCTCAGATGAACACCGGGGAGCTGTTTTTT
D: -
size: once
V: TRBV9
J: TRBJ2-2

CDR3: CASSHPGDSYEQYF
DNA: TGCGCCAGCAGCCATCCCGGGGACTCCTACGAGCAGTACTTC
D: -
size: -
V: TRBV4-1
J: TRBJ2-7

CDR3: CATSKAGLSYEQYF
DNA: TGTGCCACCAGTAAAGCGGGGCTCTCCTACGAGCAGTACTTC
D: TRBD2
size: -
V: TRBV15
J: TRBJ2-7

CDR3: CASSLDLRDRATGELFF
DNA: TGTGCCAGCAGCTTAGACCTCCGGGACAGGGCCACCGGGGAGCTGTTTTTT
D: TRBD1
size: -
V: TRBV7-6
J: TRBJ2-2

CDR3: CASTEDGGAAGELFF
DNA: TGTGCCAGCACAGAAGACGGAGGGGCAGCCGGGGAGCTGTTTTTT
D: -
size: -
V: TRBV7-8
J: TRBJ2-2

CDR3: CASSYGGITEAFF
DNA: TGTGCCAGCAGTTACGGGGGGATCACTGAAGCTTTCTTT
D: -
size: once
V: TRBV6-5
J: TRBJ1-1

CDR3: CAWSRREAVSDTQYF
DNA: TGTGCCTGGAGTCGGAGGGAGGCTGTCTCAGATACGCAGTATTTT
D: -
size: -
V: TRBV30
J: TRBJ2-3

CDR3: CASSQEARQGYTGELFF
DNA: TGTGCCAGCAGCCAAGAAGCGAGACAGGGGTACACCGGGGAGCTGTTTTTT
D: TRBD1
size: once
V: TRBV4-2
J: TRBJ2-2

CDR3: CASRGSGTGGDGYGYTF
DNA: TGTGCCAGCAGGGGGTCCGGGACAGGGGGCGATGGCTATGGCTACACCTTC
D: TRBD1
size: -
V: TRBV27
J: TRBJ1-2

CDR3: CASSVEVGAGNTIYF
DNA: TGTGCCAGCAGCGTTGAGGTCGGGGCTGGAAACACCATATATTTT
D: -
size: -
V: TRBV5-6
J: TRBJ1-3

CDR3: CSVETSGISTDTQYF
DNA: TGCAGCGTTGAAACTAGCGGGATAAGCACAGATACGCAGTATTTT
D: TRBD2
size: -
V: TRBV29-1
J: TRBJ2-3

CDR3: CASSLDSSGNTIYF
DNA: TGTGCCAGCAGCTTAGATAGTTCTGGAAACACCATATATTTT
D: -
size: few
V: TRBV7-9
J: TRBJ1-3

CDR3: CASSQVPAGVTDTQYF
DNA: TGCGCCAGCAGCCAAGTTCCAGCGGGGGTCACAGATACGCAGTATTTT
D: TRBD2
size: -
V: TRBV4-1
J: TRBJ2-3

CDR3: CASSETSGTEDTQYF
DNA: TGTGCCAGTAGCGAGACTAGCGGGACCGAAGATACGCAGTATTTT
D: TRBD2
size: -
V: TRBV19
J: TRBJ2-3

CDR3: CASSLSAGGRREQYF
DNA: TGCGCCAGCAGCCTATCGGCCGGGGGGCGGAGGGAGCAGTACTTC
D: -
size: -
V: TRBV4-1
J: TRBJ2-7

CDR3: CASSLAQRGNTEAFF
DNA: TGTGCCAGCAGCTTAGCCCAGAGGGGGAATACTGAAGCTTTCTTT
D: -
size: few
V: TRBV13
J: TRBJ1-1

CDR3: CASSPGGPNSPLHF
DNA: TGTGCCAGCTCACCAGGGGGCCCGAATTCACCCCTCCACTTT
D: -
size: -
V: TRBV18
J: TRBJ1-6

CDR3: CASSNTGIPQHF
DNA: TGTGCCAGTAGTAATACAGGTATACCCCAGCATTTT
D: -
size: once
V: TRBV19
J: TRBJ1-5

CDR3: CASSLGQGPNIQYF
DNA: TGTGCCAGCAGCCTGGGACAGGGGCCGAACATTCAGTACTTC
D: TRBD1
size: -
V: TRBV7-3
J: TRBJ2-4

CDR3: CASSGLRDRDSYEQYF
DNA: TGCGCCAGCAGCGGGCTACGGGACAGGGACTCCTACGAGCAGTACTTC
D: TRBD1
size: -
V: TRBV10-2
J: TRBJ2-7

CDR3: CASGRTALNTGELFF
DNA: TGTGCCAGCGGACGGACAGCCCTAAACACCGGGGAGCTGTTTTTT
D: -
size: -
V: TRBV7-9
J: TRBJ2-2

CDR3: CASSHYVTGVESYNEQFF
DNA: TGTGCCAGCAGCCATTACGTCACAGGGGTAGAATCCTACAATGAGCAGTTCTTC
D: TRBD1
size: -
V: TRBV11-2
J: TRBJ2-1

CDR3: CASGSTLEGWAPQHF
DNA: TGTGCCAGTGGGTCTACCTTGGAGGGATGGGCGCCCCAGCATTTT
D: -
size: -
V: TRBV19
J: TRBJ1-5

CDR3: CASSLDSFSYEQYF
DNA: TGTGCCAGCAGCTTAGACAGTTTCTCCTACGAGCAGTACTTC
D: -
size: once
V: TRBV7-6
J: TRBJ2-7

CDR3: CASSLLARNYEQYF
DNA: TGTGCCAGCAGCTTACTAGCGAGGAACTACGAGCAGTACTTC
D: TRBD2
size: -
V: TRBV5-6
J: TRBJ2-7

CDR3: CASSSRMNNEQFF
DNA: TGCGCCAGCAGCTCCAGGATGAATAATGAGCAGTTCTTC
D: -
size: -
V: TRBV5-1
J: TRBJ2-1

CDR3: CASSPRETSYEQYF
DNA: TGTGCCAGCTCACCACGCGAGACTAGCTACGAGCAGTACTTC
D: -
size: -
V: TRBV18
J: TRBJ2-7